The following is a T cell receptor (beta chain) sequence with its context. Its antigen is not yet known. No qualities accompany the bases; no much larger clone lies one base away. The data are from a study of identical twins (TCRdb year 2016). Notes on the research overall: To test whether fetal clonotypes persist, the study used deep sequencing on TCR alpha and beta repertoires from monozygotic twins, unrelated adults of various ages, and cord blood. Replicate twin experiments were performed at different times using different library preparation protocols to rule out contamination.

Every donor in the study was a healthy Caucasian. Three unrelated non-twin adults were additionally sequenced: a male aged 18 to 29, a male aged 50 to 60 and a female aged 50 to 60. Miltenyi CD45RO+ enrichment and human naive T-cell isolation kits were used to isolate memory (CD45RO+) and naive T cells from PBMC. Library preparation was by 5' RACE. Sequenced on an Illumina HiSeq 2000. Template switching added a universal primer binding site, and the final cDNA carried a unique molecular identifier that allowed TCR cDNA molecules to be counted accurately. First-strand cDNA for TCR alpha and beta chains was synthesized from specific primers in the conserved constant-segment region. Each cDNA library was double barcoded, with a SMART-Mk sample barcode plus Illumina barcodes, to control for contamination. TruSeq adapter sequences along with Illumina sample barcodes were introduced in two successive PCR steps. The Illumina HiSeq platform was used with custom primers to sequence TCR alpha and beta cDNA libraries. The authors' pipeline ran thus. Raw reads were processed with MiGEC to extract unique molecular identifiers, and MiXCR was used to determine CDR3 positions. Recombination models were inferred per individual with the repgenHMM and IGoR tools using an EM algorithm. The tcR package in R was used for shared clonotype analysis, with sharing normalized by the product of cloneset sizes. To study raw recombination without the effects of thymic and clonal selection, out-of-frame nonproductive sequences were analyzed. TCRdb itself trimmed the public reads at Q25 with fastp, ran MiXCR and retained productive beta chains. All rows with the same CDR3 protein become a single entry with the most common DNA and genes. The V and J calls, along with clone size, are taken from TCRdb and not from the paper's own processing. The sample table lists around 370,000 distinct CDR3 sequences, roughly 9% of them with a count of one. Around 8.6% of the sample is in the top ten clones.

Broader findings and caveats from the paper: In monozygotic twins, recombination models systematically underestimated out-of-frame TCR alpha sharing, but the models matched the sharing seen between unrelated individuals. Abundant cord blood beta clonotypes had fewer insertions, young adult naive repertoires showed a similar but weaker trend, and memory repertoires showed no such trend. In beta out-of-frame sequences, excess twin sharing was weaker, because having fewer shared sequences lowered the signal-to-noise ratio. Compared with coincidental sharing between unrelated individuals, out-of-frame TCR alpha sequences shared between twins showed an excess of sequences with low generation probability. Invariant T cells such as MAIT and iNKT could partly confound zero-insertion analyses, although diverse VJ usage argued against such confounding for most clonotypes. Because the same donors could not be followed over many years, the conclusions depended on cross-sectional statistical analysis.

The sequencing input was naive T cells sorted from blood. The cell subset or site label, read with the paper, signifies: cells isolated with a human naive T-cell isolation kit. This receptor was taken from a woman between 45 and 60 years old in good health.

This receptor carries the CDR3 CAISYPTSGSATDTQYF. The base sequence is TGTGCCATCAGTTACCCGACTAGCGGGAGTGCCACAGATACGCAGTATTTT. Recombination joined TRBV10-3 with TRBJ2-3, with TRBD2 matching 12 junction bases. Taken from cysteine to phenylalanine, the CDR3 has 17 residues. The read is trimmed to its CDR3 DNA, 51 bases read in frame from base 1. CDR1 and CDR2 (ENHRY, SYGVKD) derive from the germline V gene. The V end gives up 5 bases and the J end 2 bases, leaving 8 bases in the junction not matched to a gene.